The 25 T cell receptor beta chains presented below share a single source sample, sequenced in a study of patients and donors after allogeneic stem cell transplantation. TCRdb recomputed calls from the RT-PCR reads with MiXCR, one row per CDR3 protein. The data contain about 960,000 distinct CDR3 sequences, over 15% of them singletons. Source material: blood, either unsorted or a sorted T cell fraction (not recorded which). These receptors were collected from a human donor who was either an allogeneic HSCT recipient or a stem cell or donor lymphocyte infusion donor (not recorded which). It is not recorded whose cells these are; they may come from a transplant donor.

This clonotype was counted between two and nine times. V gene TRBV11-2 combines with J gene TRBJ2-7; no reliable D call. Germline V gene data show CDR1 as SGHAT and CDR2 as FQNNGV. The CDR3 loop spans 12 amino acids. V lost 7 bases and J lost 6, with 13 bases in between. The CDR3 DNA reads TGTGCCAGCACCCAAAGATCGGGCGAGCAGTACTTC. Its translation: CASTQRSGEQYF. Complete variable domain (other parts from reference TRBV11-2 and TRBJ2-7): EAGVAQSPRYKIIEKRQSVAFWCNPISGHATLYWYQQILGQGPKLLIQFQNNGVVDDSQLPKDRFSAERLKGVDSTLKIQPAKLEDSAVYLCASTQRSGEQYFGPGTRLTVT.

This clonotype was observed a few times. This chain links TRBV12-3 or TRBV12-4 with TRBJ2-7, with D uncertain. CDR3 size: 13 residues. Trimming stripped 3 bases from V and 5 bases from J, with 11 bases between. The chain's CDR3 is CASSFALADEQYF. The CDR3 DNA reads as TGTGCCAGCAGTTTTGCCCTCGCAGACGAGCAGTACTTC.

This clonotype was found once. CDR3 bases: TGTGCCAGCAGACCCCAGGGGGCCCCTAACTATGGCTACACCTTC. It translates to CASRPQGAPNYGYTF. The chain carries TRBV5-6 and TRBJ1-2; 8 nucleotides align to TRBD1. The V gene end was trimmed by 5 bases and the J gene end by 0 bases; junction bases not matched to a gene: 6. The CDR3 length is 15 residues. Germline lookup yields CDR1 SGHDT and CDR2 YYEEEE.

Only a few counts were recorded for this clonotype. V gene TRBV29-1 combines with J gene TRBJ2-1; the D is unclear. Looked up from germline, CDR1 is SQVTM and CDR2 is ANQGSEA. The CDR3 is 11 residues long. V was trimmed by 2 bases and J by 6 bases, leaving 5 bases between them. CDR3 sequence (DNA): TGCAGCGTTGAAACGGTCAATGAGCAGTTCTTC. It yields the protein CSVETVNEQFF.

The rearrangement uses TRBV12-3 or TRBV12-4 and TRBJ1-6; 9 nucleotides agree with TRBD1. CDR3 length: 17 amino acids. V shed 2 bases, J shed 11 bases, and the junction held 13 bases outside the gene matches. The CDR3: CASSLNLGGQGMAPLHF. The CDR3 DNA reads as TGTGCCAGCAGTTTAAATCTGGGAGGACAGGGGATGGCACCCCTCCACTTT.

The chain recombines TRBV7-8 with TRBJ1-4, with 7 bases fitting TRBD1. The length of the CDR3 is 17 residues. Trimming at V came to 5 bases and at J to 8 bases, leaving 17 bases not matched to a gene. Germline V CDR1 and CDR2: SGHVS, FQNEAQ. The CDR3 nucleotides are TGTGCCAGCAGCCTTCGACAGGGACGGACGGCCGGCGAAAAACTGTTTTTT. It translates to CASSLRQGRTAGEKLFF.

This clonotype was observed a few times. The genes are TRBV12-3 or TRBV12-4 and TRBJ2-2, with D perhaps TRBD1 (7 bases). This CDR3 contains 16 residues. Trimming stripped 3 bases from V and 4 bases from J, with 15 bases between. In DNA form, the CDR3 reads TGTGCCAGCAGTTTGTCTCTCCAGGGGGGCACCGGGGAGCTGTTTTTT. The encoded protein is CASSLSLQGGTGELFF.

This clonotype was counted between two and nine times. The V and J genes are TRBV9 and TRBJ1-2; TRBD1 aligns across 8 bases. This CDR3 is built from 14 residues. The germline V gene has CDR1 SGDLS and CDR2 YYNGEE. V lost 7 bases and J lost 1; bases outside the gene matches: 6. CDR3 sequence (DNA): TGTGCCAGCCGGGGGACAGGTTATAACTATGGCTACACCTTC. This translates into CASRGTGYNYGYTF.

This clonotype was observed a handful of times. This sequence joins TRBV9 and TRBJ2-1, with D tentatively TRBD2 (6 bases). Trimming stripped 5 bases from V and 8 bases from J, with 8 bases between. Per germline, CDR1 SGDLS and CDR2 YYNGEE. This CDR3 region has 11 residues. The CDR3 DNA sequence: TGTGCCAGCAGGGGGGACTATGAGCAGTTCTTC. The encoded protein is CASRGDYEQFF. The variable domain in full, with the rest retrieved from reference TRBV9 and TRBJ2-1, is DSGVTQTPKHLITATGQRVTLRCSPRSGDLSVYWYQQSLDQGLQFLIQYYNGEERAKGNILERFSAQQFPDLHSELNLSSLELGDSALYFCASRGDYEQFFGPGTRLTVL.

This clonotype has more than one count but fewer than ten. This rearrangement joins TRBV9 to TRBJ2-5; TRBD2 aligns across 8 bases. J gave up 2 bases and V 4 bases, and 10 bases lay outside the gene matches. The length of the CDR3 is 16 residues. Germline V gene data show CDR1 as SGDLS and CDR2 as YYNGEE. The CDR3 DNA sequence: TGTGCCAGCAGCCCCGATGTGGGCGGGAGGCAAGAGACCCAGTACTTC. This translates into CASSPDVGGRQETQYF.

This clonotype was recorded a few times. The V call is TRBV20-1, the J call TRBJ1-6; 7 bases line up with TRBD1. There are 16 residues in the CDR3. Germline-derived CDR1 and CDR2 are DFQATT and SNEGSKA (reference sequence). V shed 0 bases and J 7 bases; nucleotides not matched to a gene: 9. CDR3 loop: CSARDARGHGNSPLHF. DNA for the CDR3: TGCAGTGCTAGAGATGCTAGGGGGCATGGCAATTCACCCCTCCACTTT.

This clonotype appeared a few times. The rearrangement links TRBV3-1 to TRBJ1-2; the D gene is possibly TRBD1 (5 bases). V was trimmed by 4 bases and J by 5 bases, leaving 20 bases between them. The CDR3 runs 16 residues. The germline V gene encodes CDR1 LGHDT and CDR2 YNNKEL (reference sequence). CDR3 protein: CASSLKPGAEIYGYTF. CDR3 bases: TGTGCCAGCAGCCTGAAGCCCGGGGCCGAGATTTATGGCTACACCTTC. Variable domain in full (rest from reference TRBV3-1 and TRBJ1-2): DTAVSQTPKYLVTQMGNDKSIKCEQNLGHDTMYWYKQDSKKFLKIMFSYNNKELIINETVPNRFSPKSPDKAHLNLHINSLELGDSAVYFCASSLKPGAEIYGYTFGSGTRLTVV.

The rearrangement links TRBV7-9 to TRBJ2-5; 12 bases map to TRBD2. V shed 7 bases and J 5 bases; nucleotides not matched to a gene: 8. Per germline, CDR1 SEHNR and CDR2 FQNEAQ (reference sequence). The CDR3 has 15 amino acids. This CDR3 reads CASKRLAGVGETQYF. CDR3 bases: TGTGCCAGCAAACGACTAGCGGGAGTAGGTGAGACCCAGTACTTC.

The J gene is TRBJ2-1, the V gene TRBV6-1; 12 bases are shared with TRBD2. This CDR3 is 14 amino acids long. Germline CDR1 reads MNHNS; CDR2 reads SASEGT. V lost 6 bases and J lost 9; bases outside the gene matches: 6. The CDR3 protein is CASSPGLAGIEQFF. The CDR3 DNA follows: TGTGCCAGCAGCCCGGGACTAGCGGGTATTGAGCAGTTCTTC.

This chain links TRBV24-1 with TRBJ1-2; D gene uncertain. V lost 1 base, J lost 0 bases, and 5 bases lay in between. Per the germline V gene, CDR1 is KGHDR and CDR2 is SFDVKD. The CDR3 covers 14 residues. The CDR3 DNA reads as TGTGCCACCAGTGATTTCAGCGCTAACTATGGCTACACCTTC. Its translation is CATSDFSANYGYTF.

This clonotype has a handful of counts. This chain's CDR3 is CASSVGLAGSADTQYF. The CDR3 bases are TGTGCCAGCAGCGTAGGGCTAGCGGGATCCGCAGATACGCAGTATTTT. The V gene is TRBV9, the J gene TRBJ2-3, with 9 positions matching TRBD2. This CDR3 has 16 amino acids. Germline V gives CDR1 SGDLS, CDR2 YYNGEE. J was trimmed by 4 bases and V by 0 bases; bases with no gene match: 6.

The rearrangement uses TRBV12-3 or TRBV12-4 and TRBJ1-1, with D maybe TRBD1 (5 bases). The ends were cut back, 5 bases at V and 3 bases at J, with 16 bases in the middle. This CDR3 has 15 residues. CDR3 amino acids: CASSISRRGDTEAFF. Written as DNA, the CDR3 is TGTGCCAGCAGTATTTCCAGGCGGGGCGACACTGAAGCTTTCTTT.

The CDR3 region has the DNA TGTGCCAGTGAGGGTTATGGGACTAGCGGGTACAATGAGCAGTTCTTC. The encoded protein is CASEGYGTSGYNEQFF. The chain uses TRBV19 and TRBJ2-1; 12 bases line up with TRBD2. This CDR3 comprises 16 residues. CDR1 LNHDA and CDR2 SQIVND come from the germline V gene (reference sequence). Trimming removed 8 bases from V and 4 bases from J; junction bases left unmatched: 9.

Here the CDR3 DNA reads TGTGCCAGCAGCTTAGGGGGTCAGGCTACCGAGCAGTACTTC. Amino acid sequence: CASSLGGQATEQYF. This sequence joins TRBV7-3 and TRBJ2-7; the D gene could be TRBD1 or TRBD2 (5 bases each). From germline, CDR1 is SGHTA and CDR2 FQGTGA. V lost 2 bases, J lost 6 bases, and 14 bases lay in between. The CDR3 is 14 residues long.

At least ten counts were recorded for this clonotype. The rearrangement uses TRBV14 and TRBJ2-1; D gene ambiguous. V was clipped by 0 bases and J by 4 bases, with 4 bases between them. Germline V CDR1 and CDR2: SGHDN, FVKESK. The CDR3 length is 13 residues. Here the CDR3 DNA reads TGTGCCAGCAGCCAAGAACTTTACAATGAGCAGTTCTTC. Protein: CASSQELYNEQFF.

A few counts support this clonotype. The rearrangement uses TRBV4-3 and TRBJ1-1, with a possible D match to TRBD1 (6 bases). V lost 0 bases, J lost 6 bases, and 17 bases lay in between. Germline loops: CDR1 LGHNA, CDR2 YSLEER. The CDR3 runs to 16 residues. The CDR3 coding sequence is TGCGCCAGCAGCCAAGATTTTCTAGCAGGGGCAGCTGAAGCTTTCTTT. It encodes CASSQDFLAGAAEAFF.

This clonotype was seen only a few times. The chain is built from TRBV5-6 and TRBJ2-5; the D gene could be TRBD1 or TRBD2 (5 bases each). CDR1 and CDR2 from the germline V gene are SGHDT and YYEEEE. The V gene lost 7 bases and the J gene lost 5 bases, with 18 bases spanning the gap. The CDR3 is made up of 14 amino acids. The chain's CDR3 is CASARGEGRETQYF. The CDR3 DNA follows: TGTGCCAGCGCTCGAGGGGAAGGGCGGGAGACCCAGTACTTC. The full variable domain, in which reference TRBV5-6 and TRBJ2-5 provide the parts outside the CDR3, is DAGVTQSPTHLIKTRGQQVTLRCSPKSGHDTVSWYQQALGQGPQFIFQYYEEEERQRGNFPDRFSGHQFPNYSSELNVNALLLGDSALYLCASARGEGRETQYFGPGTRLLVL.

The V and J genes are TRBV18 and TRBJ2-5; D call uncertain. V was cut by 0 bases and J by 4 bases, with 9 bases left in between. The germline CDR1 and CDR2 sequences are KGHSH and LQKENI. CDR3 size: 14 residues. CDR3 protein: CASSPPNQRETQYF. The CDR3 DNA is TGTGCCAGCTCACCACCGAACCAACGAGAGACCCAGTACTTC. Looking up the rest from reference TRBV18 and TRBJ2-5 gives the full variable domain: NAGVMQNPRHLVRRRGQEARLRCSPMKGHSHVYWYRQLPEEGLKFMVYLQKENIIDESGMPKERFSAEFPKEGPSILRIQQVVRGDSAAYFCASSPPNQRETQYFGPGTRLLVL.

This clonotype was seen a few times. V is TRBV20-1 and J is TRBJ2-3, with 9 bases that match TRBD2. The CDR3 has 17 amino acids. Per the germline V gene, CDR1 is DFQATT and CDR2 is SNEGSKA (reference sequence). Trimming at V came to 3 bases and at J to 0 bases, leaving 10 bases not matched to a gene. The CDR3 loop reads CSARNPSGRTSTDTQYF. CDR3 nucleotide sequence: TGCAGTGCTAGGAATCCGAGCGGGAGGACTAGCACAGATACGCAGTATTTT.

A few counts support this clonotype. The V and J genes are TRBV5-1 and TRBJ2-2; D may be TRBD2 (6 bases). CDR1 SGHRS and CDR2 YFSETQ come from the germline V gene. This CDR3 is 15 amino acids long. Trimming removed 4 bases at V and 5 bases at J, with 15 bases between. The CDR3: CASSRLGQETGELFF. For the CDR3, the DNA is TGCGCCAGCAGCCGACTAGGTCAAGAGACCGGGGAGCTGTTTTTT.